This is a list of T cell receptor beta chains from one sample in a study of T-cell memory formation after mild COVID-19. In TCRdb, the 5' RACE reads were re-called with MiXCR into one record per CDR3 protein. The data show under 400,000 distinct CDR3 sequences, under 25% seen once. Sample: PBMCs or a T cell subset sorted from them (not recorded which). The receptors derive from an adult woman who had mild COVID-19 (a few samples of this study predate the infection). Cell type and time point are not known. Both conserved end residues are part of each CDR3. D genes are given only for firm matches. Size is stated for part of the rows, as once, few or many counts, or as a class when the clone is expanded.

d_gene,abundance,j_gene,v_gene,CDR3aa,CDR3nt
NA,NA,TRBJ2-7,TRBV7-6,CASSEDGSSTYEQYF,TGTGCCAGCAGCGAAGACGGGAGTTCCACCTACGAGCAGTACTTC
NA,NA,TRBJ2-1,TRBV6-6,CASSYNYGSNEQFF,TGTGCCAGCAGTTACAATTACGGCAGCAATGAGCAGTTCTTC
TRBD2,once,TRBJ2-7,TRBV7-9,CASSLFAGGPNEQYF,TGTGCCAGCAGCTTATTTGCGGGAGGGCCCAACGAGCAGTACTTC
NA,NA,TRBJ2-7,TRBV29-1,CSVVADTYEQYF,TGCAGCGTTGTCGCCGACACCTACGAGCAGTACTTC
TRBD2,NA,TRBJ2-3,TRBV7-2,CASSLGGSGRAGDTQYF,TGTGCCAGCAGCCTCGGCGGGAGCGGGAGGGCCGGAGATACGCAGTATTTT
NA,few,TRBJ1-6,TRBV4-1,CASSQEGMLKNNSPLHF,TGCGCCAGCAGCCAAGAAGGGATGCTTAAAAATAATTCACCCCTCCACTTT
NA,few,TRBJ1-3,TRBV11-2,CASSLDPVSGNTIYF,TGTGCCAGCAGCTTAGACCCAGTTTCTGGAAACACCATATATTTT
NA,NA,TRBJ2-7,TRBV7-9,CASLPTHTYEQYF,TGTGCCAGCCTACCTACCCACACATACGAGCAGTACTTC
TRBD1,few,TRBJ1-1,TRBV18,CASSPTGTGWTEAFF,TGTGCCAGCTCACCCACAGGGACAGGGTGGACTGAAGCTTTCTTT
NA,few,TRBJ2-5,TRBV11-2,CASSLSGWGGEETQYF,TGTGCCAGCAGCTTATCTGGTTGGGGGGGCGAAGAGACCCAGTACTTC
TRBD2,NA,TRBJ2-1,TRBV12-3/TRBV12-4,CASRGTSGGLTYNEQFF,TGTGCCAGCAGGGGGACTAGCGGGGGATTAACCTACAATGAGCAGTTCTTC